Listed below are T cell receptor beta chains from one sample, sequenced in a study of neurological immune-mediated disorders. Via MiXCR, TCRdb re-called the 5' RACE reads, giving one row per CDR3 protein. This table holds about 52,000 distinct CDR3 sequences, approximately 3.9% found once. Sequencing was carried out using PBMCs. These receptors were obtained from a man aged 55 to 70 with multiple sclerosis. CDR3s include the opening cysteine and the closing phenylalanine or tryptophan. The order of the fields is CDR3 protein, CDR3 DNA, V gene, CDR3 length, clone size, J gene, D gene. The D gene is left open where the match is weak. Part of the rows lack a size; the others show once, few, many or a class for expanded clones.

CDR3aa: CASSLVGNEQFF; CDR3nt: TGTGCCAGCAGCTTAGTGGGAAATGAGCAGTTCTTC; v_gene: TRBV7-8; len: 12; abundance: many; j_gene: TRBJ2-1; d_gene: -
CDR3aa: CSALGQGFFGNTIYF; CDR3nt: TGCAGTGCCCTCGGGCAGGGTTTCTTTGGAAACACCATATATTTT; v_gene: TRBV20-1; len: 15; abundance: many; j_gene: TRBJ1-3; d_gene: -
CDR3aa: CSARGSRGYASRDGYNEQFF; CDR3nt: TGCAGTGCTAGAGGCTCCCGGGGCTACGCGAGTCGAGATGGCTACAATGAGCAGTTCTTC; v_gene: TRBV20-1; len: 20; abundance: -; j_gene: TRBJ2-1; d_gene: -
CDR3aa: CASTPRGSNEQFF; CDR3nt: TGTGCCAGCACCCCTCGGGGGAGCAATGAGCAGTTCTTC; v_gene: TRBV7-8; len: 13; abundance: many; j_gene: TRBJ2-1; d_gene: -
CDR3aa: CSARDGGGRYDTEAFF; CDR3nt: TGCAGTGCTAGAGATGGCGGGGGCCGGTACGACACTGAAGCTTTCTTT; v_gene: TRBV20-1; len: 16; abundance: many; j_gene: TRBJ1-1; d_gene: -
CDR3aa: CASSREEHEQYF; CDR3nt: TGTGCCAGCTCACGGGAGGAGCACGAGCAGTACTTC; v_gene: TRBV18; len: 12; abundance: -; j_gene: TRBJ2-7; d_gene: -
CDR3aa: CASSSKDYDEKLFF; CDR3nt: TGTGCCAGCAGTTCTAAGGACTATGATGAAAAACTGTTTTTT; v_gene: TRBV12-3/TRBV12-4; len: 14; abundance: few; j_gene: TRBJ1-4; d_gene: -
CDR3aa: CASSSPGTLSYEQYF; CDR3nt: TGTGCCAGCAGCTCCCCCGGGACCCTCTCCTACGAGCAGTACTTC; v_gene: TRBV12-3/TRBV12-4; len: 15; abundance: many; j_gene: TRBJ2-7; d_gene: -
CDR3aa: CASSLGLAGVKTQYF; CDR3nt: TGCGCCAGCAGCTTGGGACTAGCGGGGGTAAAGACCCAGTACTTC; v_gene: TRBV5-1; len: 15; abundance: medium-sized; j_gene: TRBJ2-5; d_gene: TRBD2
CDR3aa: CSASLPGAGGYTF; CDR3nt: TGCAGTGCTAGCCTACCGGGGGCAGGAGGCTACACCTTC; v_gene: TRBV20-1; len: 13; abundance: many; j_gene: TRBJ1-2; d_gene: -
CDR3aa: CASSQRGRSSYNEQFF; CDR3nt: TGTGCCAGCAGCCAACGCGGGAGGAGCTCCTACAATGAGCAGTTCTTC; v_gene: TRBV12-3/TRBV12-4; len: 16; abundance: many; j_gene: TRBJ2-1; d_gene: TRBD2
CDR3aa: CASSQGPRGATAQHF; CDR3nt: TGTGCCAGCAGCCAAGGGCCCAGGGGCGCTACAGCCCAGCATTTT; v_gene: TRBV3-1; len: 15; abundance: many; j_gene: TRBJ1-5; d_gene: -
CDR3aa: CATSRPLLPGELFF; CDR3nt: TGTGCCACCAGCAGACCCCTTCTACCCGGGGAGCTGTTTTTT; v_gene: TRBV15; len: 14; abundance: many; j_gene: TRBJ2-2; d_gene: -
CDR3aa: CASSLAPVNGYTF; CDR3nt: TGCGCCAGCAGCTTGGCCCCCGTAAATGGCTACACCTTC; v_gene: TRBV5-1; len: 13; abundance: many; j_gene: TRBJ1-2; d_gene: -
CDR3aa: CSARRLGEYNEQFF; CDR3nt: TGCAGTGCTAGGCGGTTAGGCGAATACAATGAGCAGTTCTTC; v_gene: TRBV20-1; len: 14; abundance: many; j_gene: TRBJ2-1; d_gene: -
CDR3aa: CASSGGTGTQYF; CDR3nt: TGTGCCAGCAGTGGAGGGACAGGGACGCAGTATTTT; v_gene: TRBV25-1; len: 12; abundance: many; j_gene: TRBJ2-3; d_gene: TRBD1
CDR3aa: CASSLGDRVYTGELFF; CDR3nt: TGTGCCAGCAGCTTAGGGGACAGGGTGTACACCGGGGAGCTGTTTTTT; v_gene: TRBV11-2; len: 16; abundance: many; j_gene: TRBJ2-2; d_gene: TRBD1
CDR3aa: CSARDSRLINTGELFF; CDR3nt: TGCAGTGCTAGAGATTCCAGGCTGATAAACACCGGGGAGCTGTTTTTT; v_gene: TRBV20-1; len: 16; abundance: many; j_gene: TRBJ2-2; d_gene: -
CDR3aa: CASSLDSLATQYF; CDR3nt: TGTGCCAGCAGCTTGGACAGCCTCGCGACCCAGTACTTC; v_gene: TRBV5-6; len: 13; abundance: many; j_gene: TRBJ2-5; d_gene: -
CDR3aa: CASRGHEQYF; CDR3nt: TGCGCCAGCAGGGGCCACGAGCAGTACTTC; v_gene: TRBV10-2; len: 10; abundance: many; j_gene: TRBJ2-7; d_gene: -
CDR3aa: CASPGTNEYQPQHF; CDR3nt: TGTGCCAGCCCCGGGACAAACGAATATCAGCCCCAGCATTTT; v_gene: TRBV19; len: 14; abundance: many; j_gene: TRBJ1-5; d_gene: -
CDR3aa: CSARGRRAEQFF; CDR3nt: TGCAGTGCTAGAGGGCGTCGTGCTGAGCAGTTCTTC; v_gene: TRBV20-1; len: 12; abundance: many; j_gene: TRBJ2-1; d_gene: -
CDR3aa: CSARWEPPEAFF; CDR3nt: TGCAGTGCTAGATGGGAGCCGCCTGAAGCTTTCTTT; v_gene: TRBV20-1; len: 12; abundance: many; j_gene: TRBJ1-1; d_gene: -
CDR3aa: CASSILSGNTEAFF; CDR3nt: TGTGCCAGTAGTATCCTTTCGGGGAACACTGAAGCTTTCTTT; v_gene: TRBV19; len: 14; abundance: many; j_gene: TRBJ1-1; d_gene: -
CDR3aa: CASSQGGWELFF; CDR3nt: TGTGCCAGCAGCCAGGGCGGCTGGGAGCTGTTTTTT; v_gene: TRBV7-9; len: 12; abundance: many; j_gene: TRBJ2-2; d_gene: -
CDR3aa: CASSSYIGSPISGGYEQYF; CDR3nt: TGCGCCAGCAGCTCCTATATCGGATCTCCCATTTCAGGAGGTTACGAGCAGTACTTC; v_gene: TRBV5-1; len: 19; abundance: many; j_gene: TRBJ2-7; d_gene: -
CDR3aa: CASSTLAGGLADTQYF; CDR3nt: TGTGCCAGCAGTACCCTAGCGGGAGGGCTGGCAGATACGCAGTATTTT; v_gene: TRBV27; len: 16; abundance: many; j_gene: TRBJ2-3; d_gene: TRBD2
CDR3aa: CSATGLAGSQDTQYF; CDR3nt: TGCAGTGCTACGGGACTAGCGGGGAGTCAAGATACGCAGTATTTT; v_gene: TRBV20-1; len: 15; abundance: many; j_gene: TRBJ2-3; d_gene: TRBD2
CDR3aa: CASSPGTGGLGYTF; CDR3nt: TGTGCCAGCAGCCCCGGGACAGGGGGCCTTGGCTACACCTTC; v_gene: TRBV5-6; len: 14; abundance: many; j_gene: TRBJ1-2; d_gene: TRBD1